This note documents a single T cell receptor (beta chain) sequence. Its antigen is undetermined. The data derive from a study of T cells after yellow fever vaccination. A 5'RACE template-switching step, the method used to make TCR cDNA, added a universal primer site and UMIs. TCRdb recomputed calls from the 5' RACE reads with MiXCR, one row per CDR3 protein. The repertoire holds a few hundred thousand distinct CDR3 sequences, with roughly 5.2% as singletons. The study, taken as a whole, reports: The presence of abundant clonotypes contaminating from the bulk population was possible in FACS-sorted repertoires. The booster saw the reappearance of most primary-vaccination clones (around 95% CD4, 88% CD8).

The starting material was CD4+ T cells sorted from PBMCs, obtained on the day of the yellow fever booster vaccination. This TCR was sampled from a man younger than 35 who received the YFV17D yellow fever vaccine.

The CDR3 region is CASSLLPAGGDTDTQYF. The CDR3 DNA follows: TGTGCCAGCAGCTTATTACCCGCGGGGGGCGACACAGATACGCAGTATTTT. The chain is built from TRBV7-2 and TRBJ2-3, with 8 bases matching TRBD2. V lost 2 bases, J lost 2 bases, and 9 bases stayed unmatched. The CDR3 spans 17 residues. Germline values: CDR1 SGHTA, CDR2 FQGNSA.